This TCR beta chain comes out of a study of cytomegalovirus exposure and HLA in healthy donors. This clone was counted only a few times. Sequencing used immunoSEQ multiplex PCR; TCRdb keeps in-frame clones, though not all of them. This sample has about 160,000 clones, with just under 85% found just once. The CDR3 extends over 13 amino acids. The germline V gene has CDR1 GTSNPN and CDR2 SVGIG (reference sequence). V lost 3 bases and J lost 4, with 12 bases in between. The donors were part of the validation cohort, which consisted of about 130 subjects and was separate from the first cohort of around 620 subjects.

This clonotype originated in a man younger than 40 in good health and CMV-seropositive. The chain joins TRBV30 to TRBJ2-5, with D possibly matching TRBD2 (7 bases). What was sequenced was PBMCs. The CDR3 protein is CAWRGGPRETQYF. Here the CDR3 DNA reads TGTGCCTGGAGGGGGGGGCCACGAGAGACCCAGTACTTC.